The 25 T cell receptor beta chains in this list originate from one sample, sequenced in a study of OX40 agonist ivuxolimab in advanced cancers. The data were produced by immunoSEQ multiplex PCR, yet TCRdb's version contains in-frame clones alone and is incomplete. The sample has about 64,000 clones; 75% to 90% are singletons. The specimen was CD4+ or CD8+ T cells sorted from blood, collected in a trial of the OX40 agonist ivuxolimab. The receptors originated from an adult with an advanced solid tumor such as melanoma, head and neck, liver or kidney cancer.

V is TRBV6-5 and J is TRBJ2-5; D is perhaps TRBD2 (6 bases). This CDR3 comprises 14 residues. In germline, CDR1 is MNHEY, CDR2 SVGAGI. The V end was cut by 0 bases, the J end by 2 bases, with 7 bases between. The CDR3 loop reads CASSYSTRQETQYF. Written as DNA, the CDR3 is TGTGCCAGCAGTTACTCGACTAGACAAGAGACCCAGTACTTC.

As DNA, the CDR3 is TGTGCCAGCAGCCGGGGACAGGGAGAGACCCAGTACTTC. Its translation: CASSRGQGETQYF. J is TRBJ2-5 and V is TRBV6-4, with 9 nucleotides matching TRBD1. After removal of 6 bases from V and 4 bases from J, the junction contained 3 bases not matched to a gene. CDR1 is MRHNA, CDR2 SNTAGT, per germline. This CDR3 is 13 amino acids long.

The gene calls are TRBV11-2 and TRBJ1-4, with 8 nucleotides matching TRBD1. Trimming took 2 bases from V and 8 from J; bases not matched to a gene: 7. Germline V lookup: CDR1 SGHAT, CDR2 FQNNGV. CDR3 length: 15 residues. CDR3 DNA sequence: TGTGCCAGCAGCTTATCCTGGACAGGGAGGGAAAAACTGTTTTTT. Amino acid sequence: CASSLSWTGREKLFF.

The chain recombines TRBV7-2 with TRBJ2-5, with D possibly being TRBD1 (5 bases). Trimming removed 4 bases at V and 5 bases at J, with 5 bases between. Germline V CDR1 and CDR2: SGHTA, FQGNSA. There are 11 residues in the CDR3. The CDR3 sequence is CASSSGETQYF. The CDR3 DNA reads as TGTGCCAGCAGCTCAGGGGAGACCCAGTACTTC.

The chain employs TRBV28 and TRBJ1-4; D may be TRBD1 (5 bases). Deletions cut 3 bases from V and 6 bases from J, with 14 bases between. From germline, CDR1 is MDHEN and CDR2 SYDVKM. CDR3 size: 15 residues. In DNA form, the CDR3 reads TGTGCCAGCAGTTTTTTTCGGGGGTCGGATGAAAAACTGTTTTTT. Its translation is CASSFFRGSDEKLFF. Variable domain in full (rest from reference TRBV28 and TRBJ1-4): DVKVTQSSRYLVKRTGEKVFLECVQDMDHENMFWYRQDPGLGLRLIYFSYDVKMKEKGDIPEGYSVSREKKERFSLILESASTNQTSMYLCASSFFRGSDEKLFFGSGTQLSVL.

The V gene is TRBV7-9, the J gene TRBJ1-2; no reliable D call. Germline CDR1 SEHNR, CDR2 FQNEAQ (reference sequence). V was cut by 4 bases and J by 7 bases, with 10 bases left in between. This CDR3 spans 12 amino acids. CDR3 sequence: CASSSRQSGYTF. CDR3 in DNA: TGTGCCAGCAGCTCCCGACAAAGTGGCTACACCTTC.

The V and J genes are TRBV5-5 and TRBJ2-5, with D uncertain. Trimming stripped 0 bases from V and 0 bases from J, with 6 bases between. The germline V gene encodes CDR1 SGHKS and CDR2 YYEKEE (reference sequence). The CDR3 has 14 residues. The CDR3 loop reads CASSLDVYQETQYF. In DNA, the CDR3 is TGTGCCAGCAGCTTGGATGTGTACCAAGAGACCCAGTACTTC.

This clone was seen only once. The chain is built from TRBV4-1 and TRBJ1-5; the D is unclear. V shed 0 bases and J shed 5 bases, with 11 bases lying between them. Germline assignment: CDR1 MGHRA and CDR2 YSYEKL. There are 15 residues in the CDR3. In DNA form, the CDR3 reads TGCGCCAGCAGCCAAGACGGTACCGAGCATCAGCCCCAGCATTTT. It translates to CASSQDGTEHQPQHF.

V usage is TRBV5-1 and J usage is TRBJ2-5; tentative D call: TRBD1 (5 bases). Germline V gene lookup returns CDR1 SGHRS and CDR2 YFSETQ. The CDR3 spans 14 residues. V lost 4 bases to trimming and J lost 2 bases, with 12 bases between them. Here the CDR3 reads CASSRDRLQETQYF. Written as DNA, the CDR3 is TGCGCCAGCAGCCGAGACAGATTGCAAGAGACCCAGTACTTC.

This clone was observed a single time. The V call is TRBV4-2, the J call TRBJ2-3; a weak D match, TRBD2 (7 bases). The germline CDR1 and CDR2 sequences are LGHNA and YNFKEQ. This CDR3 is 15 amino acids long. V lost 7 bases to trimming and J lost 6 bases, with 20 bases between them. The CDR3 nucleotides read TGTGCCAGCAATCTGGGGGGGGCAGACGTGGATACGCAGTATTTT. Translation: CASNLGGADVDTQYF.

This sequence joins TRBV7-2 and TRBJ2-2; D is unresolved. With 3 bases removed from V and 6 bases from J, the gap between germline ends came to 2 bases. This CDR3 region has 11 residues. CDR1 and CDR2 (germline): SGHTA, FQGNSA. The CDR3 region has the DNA TGTGCCAGCAGCTTGGCCGGGGAGCTGTTTTTT. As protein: CASSLAGELFF.

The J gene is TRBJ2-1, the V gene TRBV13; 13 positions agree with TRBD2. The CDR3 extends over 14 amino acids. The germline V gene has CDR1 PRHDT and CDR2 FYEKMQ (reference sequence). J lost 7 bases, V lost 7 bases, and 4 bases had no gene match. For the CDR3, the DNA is TGTGCCAGCATGGGGACTAGCGGGACAAATGAGCAGTTCTTC. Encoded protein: CASMGTSGTNEQFF. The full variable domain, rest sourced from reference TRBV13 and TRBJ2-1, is AAGVIQSPRHLIKEKRETATLKCYPIPRHDTVYWYQQGPGQDPQFLISFYEKMQSDKGSIPDRFSAQQFSDYHSELNMSSLELGDSALYFCASMGTSGTNEQFFGPGTRLTVL.

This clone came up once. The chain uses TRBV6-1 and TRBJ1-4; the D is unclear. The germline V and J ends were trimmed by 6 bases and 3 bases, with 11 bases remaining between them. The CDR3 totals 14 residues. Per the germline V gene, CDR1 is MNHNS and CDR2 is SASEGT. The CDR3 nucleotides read TGTGCCAGCAGGACCCCATCATCTAATGAAAAACTGTTTTTT. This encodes CASRTPSSNEKLFF.

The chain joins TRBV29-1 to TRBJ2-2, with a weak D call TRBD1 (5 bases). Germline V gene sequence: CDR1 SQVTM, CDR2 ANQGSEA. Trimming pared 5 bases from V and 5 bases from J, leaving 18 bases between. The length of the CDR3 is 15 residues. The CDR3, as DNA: TGCAGCGTTCTGACGTCTGGGGCTGGGACCGGGGAGCTGTTTTTT. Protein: CSVLTSGAGTGELFF.

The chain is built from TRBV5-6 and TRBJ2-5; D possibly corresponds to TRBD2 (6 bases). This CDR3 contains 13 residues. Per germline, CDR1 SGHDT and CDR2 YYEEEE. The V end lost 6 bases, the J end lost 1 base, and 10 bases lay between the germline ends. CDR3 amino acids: CASNSGVQETQYF. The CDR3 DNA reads TGTGCCAGCAACTCGGGAGTCCAAGAGACCCAGTACTTC. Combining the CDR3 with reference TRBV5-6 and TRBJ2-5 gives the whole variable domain DAGVTQSPTHLIKTRGQQVTLRCSPKSGHDTVSWYQQALGQGPQFIFQYYEEEERQRGNFPDRFSGHQFPNYSSELNVNALLLGDSALYLCASNSGVQETQYFGPGTRLLVL.

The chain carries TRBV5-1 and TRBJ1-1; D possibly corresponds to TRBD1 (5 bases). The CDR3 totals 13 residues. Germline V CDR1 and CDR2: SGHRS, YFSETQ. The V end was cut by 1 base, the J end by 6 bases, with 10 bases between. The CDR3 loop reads CASSLKQGAEAFF. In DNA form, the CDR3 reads TGCGCCAGCAGCTTGAAGCAGGGCGCTGAAGCTTTCTTT.

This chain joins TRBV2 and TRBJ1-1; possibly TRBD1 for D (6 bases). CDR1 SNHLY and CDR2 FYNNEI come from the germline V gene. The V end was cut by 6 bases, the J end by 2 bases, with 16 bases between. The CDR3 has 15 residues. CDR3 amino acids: CASRDWVGANTEAFF. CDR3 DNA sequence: TGTGCCAGCAGGGATTGGGTGGGGGCAAACACTGAAGCTTTCTTT.

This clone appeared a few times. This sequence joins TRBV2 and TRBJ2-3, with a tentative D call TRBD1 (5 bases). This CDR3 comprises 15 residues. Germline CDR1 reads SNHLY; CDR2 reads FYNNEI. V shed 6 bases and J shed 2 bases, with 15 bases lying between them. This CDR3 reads CASRRGNRNTDTQYF. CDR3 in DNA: TGTGCCAGCAGAAGGGGAAACAGGAACACAGATACGCAGTATTTT.

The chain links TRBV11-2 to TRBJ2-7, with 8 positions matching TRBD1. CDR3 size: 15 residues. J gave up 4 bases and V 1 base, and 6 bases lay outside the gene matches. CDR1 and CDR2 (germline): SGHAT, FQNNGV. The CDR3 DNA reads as TGTGCCAGCAGCTTAGTGAGACAGGGGAGTTACGAGCAGTACTTC. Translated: CASSLVRQGSYEQYF.

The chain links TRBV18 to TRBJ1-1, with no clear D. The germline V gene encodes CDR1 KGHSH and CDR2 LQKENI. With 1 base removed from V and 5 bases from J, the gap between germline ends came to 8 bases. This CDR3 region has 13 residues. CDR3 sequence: CASSPRGSTEAFF. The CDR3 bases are TGTGCCAGCTCACCACGGGGTTCTACTGAAGCTTTCTTT.

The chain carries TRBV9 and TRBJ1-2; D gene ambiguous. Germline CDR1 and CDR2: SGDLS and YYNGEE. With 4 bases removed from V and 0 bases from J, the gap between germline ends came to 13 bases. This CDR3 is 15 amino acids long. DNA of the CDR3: TGTGCCAGCAGCAAAGTACAAGGACCTAACTATGGCTACACCTTC. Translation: CASSKVQGPNYGYTF.

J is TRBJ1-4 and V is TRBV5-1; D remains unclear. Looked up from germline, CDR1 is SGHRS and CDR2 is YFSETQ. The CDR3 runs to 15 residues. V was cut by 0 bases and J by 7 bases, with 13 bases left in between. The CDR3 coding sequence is TGCGCCAGCAGCTTGGCTTTCGGGAGAACTGAAAAACTGTTTTTT. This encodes CASSLAFGRTEKLFF.

The CDR3 DNA sequence: TGCGCCAGCAGCTTTGACAGGGAGGGTGGCTACACCTTC. Translation: CASSFDREGGYTF. This rearrangement joins TRBV5-1 to TRBJ1-2; 7 bases are shared with TRBD1. With V trimmed by 2 bases and J by 7 bases, 5 bases remained unmatched. This CDR3 region has 13 residues. CDR1 and CDR2 from the germline V gene are SGHRS and YFSETQ.

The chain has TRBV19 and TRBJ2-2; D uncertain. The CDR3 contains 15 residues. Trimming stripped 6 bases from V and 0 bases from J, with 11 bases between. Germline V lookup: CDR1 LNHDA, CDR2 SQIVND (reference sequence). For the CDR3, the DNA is TGTGCCAGTAGGTCACACACAACGAACACCGGGGAGCTGTTTTTT. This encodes CASRSHTTNTGELFF.

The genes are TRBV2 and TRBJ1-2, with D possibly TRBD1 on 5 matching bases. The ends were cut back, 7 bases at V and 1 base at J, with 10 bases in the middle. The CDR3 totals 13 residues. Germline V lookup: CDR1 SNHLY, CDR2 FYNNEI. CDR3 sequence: CASKDIFNYGYTF. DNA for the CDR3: TGTGCCAGCAAGGACATATTTAACTATGGCTACACCTTC.